A single TCR beta chain is shown here with its context. Its matching antigen is unknown. These data come from a study of shared clonotypes between healthy human individuals. Across the study: The donor group consisted of a couple of women and a few men, aged 18 to 49.

Only CD45RO-negative cells positively selected for CCR7 counted as naive CD8 cells, so terminally differentiated effector memory CD45RA+ cells were excluded. Only in-frame clones appear in the TCRdb table, and some are missing; sequencing was by immunoSEQ multiplex PCR. The sample has about 2.1 million clones, just under 95% seen once. Study conclusions and caveats: The diversity represented, both genetic and in exposure history, was limited by few donors. Despite large depth, sorted-subset datasets appeared incompletely sequenced.

Per germline, CDR1 MDHEN and CDR2 SYDVKM. The CDR3 has 14 residues. The ends were cut back, 7 bases at V and 2 bases at J, with 14 bases in the middle. The TCR was taken from a man younger than 35 in good health. Some clones in this sample may be carry-over from other donors' samples. The material sequenced was naive CD8+ T cells from PBMCs. V usage is TRBV28 and J usage is TRBJ1-2; D is unclear. The CDR3 loop is CASTPPDKNYGYTF. The CDR3 DNA sequence: TGTGCCAGCACCCCCCCCGACAAGAACTATGGCTACACCTTC.